These T cell receptor beta chains were read from a single sample in a study of blood T cell repertoires in COVID-19. Here immunoSEQ multiplex PCR was the method, and the copy in TCRdb shows in-frame clones only, minus some. The sample lists 50,000 to 60,000 clones, roughly 86% seen once, with 9% in the top ten. The sequenced sample was peripheral blood. Every receptor here comes from a man at least 80 years old with active or convalescent COVID-19. Each CDR3 is given with its conserved first and last residue. The D gene is left open where the match is weak. Size values are once, few and many counts, or a class for expanded clones, and some rows have none.

TRBD1 TRBJ1-1 16 TRBV6-4 - TGTGCCAGCAGGGCCCCACAGGGGACGATGAACACTGAAGCTTTCTTT CASRAPQGTMNTEAFF
TRBD1 TRBJ2-7 16 TRBV28 once TGTGCCAGCAGTTTCCTACCCCGGGACAGTTCCTACGAGCAGTACTTC CASSFLPRDSSYEQYF
TRBD1 TRBJ1-1 13 TRBV9 - TGTGCCAGCAGCATGACAGGGTTGACTGAAGCTTTCTTT CASSMTGLTEAFF
TRBD1 TRBJ1-2 15 TRBV28 - TGTGCCAGCAGGGGACAGGGCCCCGCTAACTATGGCTACACCTTC CASRGQGPANYGYTF
TRBD2 TRBJ2-3 15 TRBV3-1/TRBV3-2 - TGTGCCAGCAGCCGACTAGCGGGGGCGTTTTTGGCGCAGTATTTT CASSRLAGAFLAQYF
TRBD2 TRBJ2-5 19 TRBV18 - TGTGCCAGCTCACCATACCCGGCGCCGGCGGGAGGTCGGGAAGAGACCCAGTACTTC CASSPYPAPAGGREETQYF
TRBD1 TRBJ1-3 18 TRBV6-4 - TGTGCCAGCAGTGACAAGGACAGGGGCCTCCACTCTGGAAACACCATATATTTT CASSDKDRGLHSGNTIYF
TRBD1 TRBJ1-2 16 TRBV11-2 - TGTGCCAGCAGCCTAACCGGGACAGTGACTAACTATGGCTACACCTTC CASSLTGTVTNYGYTF
- TRBJ2-1 17 TRBV9 - TGTGCCAGCAGCGTAGCGATCGGTAGGAGCTCCTACAATGAGCAGTTCTTC CASSVAIGRSSYNEQFF
- TRBJ2-2 16 TRBV19 - TGTGCCAGTAGTAGTCTTGGCGGCGCGAACACCGGGGAGCTGTTTTTT CASSSLGGANTGELFF
TRBD1 TRBJ2-7 16 TRBV5-6 - TGTGCCAGCAGCTTTAATTTTGGGACAGGGGCGCTAGAGCAGTACTTC CASSFNFGTGALEQYF
TRBD1 TRBJ1-2 14 TRBV10-3 - TGTGCCATCAGTAACCGGGACAGCGAGTATGGCTACACCTTC CAISNRDSEYGYTF
TRBD2 TRBJ2-7 14 TRBV28 - TGTGCCAGCAGTTTAGGGGGGGTAGGATACGAGCAGTACTTC CASSLGGVGYEQYF
- TRBJ2-3 16 TRBV7-2 - TGTGCCAGCAGCTTAAGGGTCTCACTCGCGGGAGATACGCAGTATTTT CASSLRVSLAGDTQYF
TRBD1 TRBJ2-3 16 TRBV10-3 - TGTGCCATCAGTGCCGCGGACAGGGGACTAACAGATACGCAGTATTTT CAISAADRGLTDTQYF
TRBD1 TRBJ1-2 12 TRBV28 once TGTGCCGGCGGACAGGATCAGGAGGGCTACACCTTC CAGGQDQEGYTF
- TRBJ2-3 14 TRBV6-2/TRBV6-3 - TGTGCCAGCAGTTACTCTGGTAGCTTCCAATCGCAGTATTTT CASSYSGSFQSQYF
- TRBJ1-1 16 TRBV10-1 - TGCGCCAGCACCCCGGCGAGAGGGGGGGGGAACACTGAAGCTTTCTTT CASTPARGGGNTEAFF
TRBD2 TRBJ2-5 15 TRBV30 - TGTGCCTGGAGTGTACCGCGGGGGGCGGAAGAGACCCAGTACTTC CAWSVPRGAEETQYF
- TRBJ1-4 16 TRBV7-8 - TGTGCCAGCAGCTTATGGGGGGACGCAACTAATGAAAAACTGTTTTTT CASSLWGDATNEKLFF
- TRBJ1-3 15 TRBV10-3 - TGTGCCATCAGTGAAGGGGTCCTCTCTGGAAACACCATATATTTT CAISEGVLSGNTIYF
TRBD2 TRBJ2-5 20 TRBV4-1 - TGCGCCAGCAGCCAAGATACCGCTAGCGGGGGGGCCTTTGCGAGAGAGACCCAGTACTTC CASSQDTASGGAFARETQYF
TRBD2 TRBJ2-7 15 TRBV7-2 - TGTGCCAGCAGCTTAGGCGGGAGTAGTAACTACGAGCAGTACTTC CASSLGGSSNYEQYF
TRBD2 TRBJ2-7 15 TRBV15 - TGTGCCACCAGCTCCCGCAGCGGGGGAAGGTACGAGCAGTACTTC CATSSRSGGRYEQYF
- TRBJ2-7 14 TRBV7-8 - TGTGCCAGCAGCTTATCAGGTCTTGGAATCGAGCAGTACTTC CASSLSGLGIEQYF
TRBD2 TRBJ2-3 18 TRBV7-2 - TGTGCCAGCAGCTTAGGTAGTGGACTAGCGGGGAGCACAGATACGCAGTATTTT CASSLGSGLAGSTDTQYF
TRBD1 TRBJ1-1 13 TRBV30 - TGTGCCTGGACAGGACAGGGTGTCACTGAAGCTTTCTTT CAWTGQGVTEAFF
TRBD2 TRBJ2-5 15 TRBV28 - TGTGCCAGCAGTTTAGGAGCGGGGGGGCTAGAGACCCAGTACTTC CASSLGAGGLETQYF
TRBD2 TRBJ2-3 14 TRBV9 - TGTGCCAGCAGCGCTAGCGGGGGGCGAGATACGCAGTATTTT CASSASGGRDTQYF
TRBD1 TRBJ1-4 14 TRBV19 - TGTGCCAGTAGTTCCTCAGGGGGTGAAGAAAAACTGTTTTTT CASSSSGGEEKLFF
- TRBJ1-2 12 TRBV13 - TGTGCCAGCACCCGACAGAACTATGGCTACACCTTC CASTRQNYGYTF
TRBD1 TRBJ2-7 15 TRBV18 few TGTGCCAGCTCACCACCGGGACAGGGTGCCTACGAGCAGTACTTC CASSPPGQGAYEQYF
- TRBJ2-3 15 TRBV5-1 - TGCGCCAGCAGCTTGTTGACGGGGGATTCAGATACGCAGTATTTT CASSLLTGDSDTQYF
- TRBJ2-7 11 TRBV12-3/TRBV12-4 - TGTGCCAGCAGTGCCCGGGGGGAGCAGTACTTC CASSARGEQYF
- TRBJ1-1 14 TRBV30 - TGTGCCTGGAGTCTCGGGGGTGGGAACACTGAAGCTTTCTTT CAWSLGGGNTEAFF
- TRBJ2-1 14 TRBV24-1 - TGTGCCACCAGTGATTACGCTGGCCGGGAAGGGCAGTTCTTC CATSDYAGREGQFF
- TRBJ1-1 13 TRBV5-5 - TGTGCCAGCAGCTGGCAGGCTGACACTGAAGCTTTCTTT CASSWQADTEAFF
- TRBJ1-1 13 TRBV18 - TGTGCCAGCTCAAAACAGAAGAACACTGAAGCTTTCTTT CASSKQKNTEAFF
TRBD2 TRBJ2-7 16 TRBV19 - TGTGCCAGTAGTATAGAACGGACTAGGGCAACCTACGAGCAGTACTTC CASSIERTRATYEQYF
TRBD1 TRBJ2-7 14 TRBV7-2 - TGTGCCAGCCGACCCGGGCAGGGGGCCTACGAGCAGTACTTC CASRPGQGAYEQYF